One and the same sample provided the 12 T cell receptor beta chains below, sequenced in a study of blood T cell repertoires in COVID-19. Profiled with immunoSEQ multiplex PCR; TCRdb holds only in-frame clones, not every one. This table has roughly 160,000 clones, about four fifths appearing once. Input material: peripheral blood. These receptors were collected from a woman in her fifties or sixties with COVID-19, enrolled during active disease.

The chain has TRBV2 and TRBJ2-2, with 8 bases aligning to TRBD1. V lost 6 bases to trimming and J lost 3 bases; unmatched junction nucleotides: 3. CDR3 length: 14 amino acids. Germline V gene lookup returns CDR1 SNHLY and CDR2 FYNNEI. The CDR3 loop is CASRLDRDTGELFF. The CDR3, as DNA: TGTGCCAGCAGGCTGGACAGGGACACCGGGGAGCTGTTTTTT.

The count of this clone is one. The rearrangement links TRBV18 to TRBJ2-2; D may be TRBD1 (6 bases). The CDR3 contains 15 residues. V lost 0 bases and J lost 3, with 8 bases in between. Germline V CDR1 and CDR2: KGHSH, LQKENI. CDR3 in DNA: TGTGCCAGCTCACCACCGTGGACAGACACCGGGGAGCTGTTTTTT. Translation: CASSPPWTDTGELFF.

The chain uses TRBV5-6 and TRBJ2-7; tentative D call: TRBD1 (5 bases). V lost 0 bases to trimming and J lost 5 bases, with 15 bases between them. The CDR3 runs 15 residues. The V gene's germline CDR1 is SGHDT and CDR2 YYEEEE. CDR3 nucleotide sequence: TGTGCCAGCAGCTTGGGACAGCCCCTACCGGACGAGCAGTACTTC. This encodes CASSLGQPLPDEQYF.

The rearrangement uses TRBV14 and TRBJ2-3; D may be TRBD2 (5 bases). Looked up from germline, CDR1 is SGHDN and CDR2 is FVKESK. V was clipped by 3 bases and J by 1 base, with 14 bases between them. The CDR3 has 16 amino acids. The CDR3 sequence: CASSQEVAIRTDTQYF. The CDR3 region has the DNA TGTGCCAGCAGCCAGGAGGTAGCGATACGCACAGATACGCAGTATTTT.

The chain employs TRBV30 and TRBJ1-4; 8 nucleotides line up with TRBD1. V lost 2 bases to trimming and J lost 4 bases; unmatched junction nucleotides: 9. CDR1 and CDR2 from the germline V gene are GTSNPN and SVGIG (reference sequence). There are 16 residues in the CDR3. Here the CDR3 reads CAWSTTGTGFNEKLFF. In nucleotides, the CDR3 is TGTGCCTGGAGTACCACCGGGACAGGCTTTAATGAAAAACTGTTTTTT.

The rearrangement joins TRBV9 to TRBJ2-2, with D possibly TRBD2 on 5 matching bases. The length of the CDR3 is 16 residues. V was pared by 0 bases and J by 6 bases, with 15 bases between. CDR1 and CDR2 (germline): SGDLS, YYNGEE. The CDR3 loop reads CASSVESGVVPGELFF. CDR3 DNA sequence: TGTGCCAGCAGCGTAGAATCCGGGGTAGTACCCGGGGAGCTGTTTTTT.

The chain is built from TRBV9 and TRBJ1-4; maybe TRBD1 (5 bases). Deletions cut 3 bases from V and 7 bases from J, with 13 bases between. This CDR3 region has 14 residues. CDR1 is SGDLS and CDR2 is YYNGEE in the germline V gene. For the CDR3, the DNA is TGTGCCAGCAGCGCGGGGGGAGTGGGTGAAAAACTGTTTTTT. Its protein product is CASSAGGVGEKLFF.

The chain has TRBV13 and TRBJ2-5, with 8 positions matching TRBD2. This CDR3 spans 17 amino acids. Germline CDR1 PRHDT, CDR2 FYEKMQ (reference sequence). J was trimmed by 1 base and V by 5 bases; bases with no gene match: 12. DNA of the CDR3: TGTGCCAGCAGCCCCCGGATGGAGCGGGGGAGCCAAGAGACCCAGTACTTC. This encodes CASSPRMERGSQETQYF.

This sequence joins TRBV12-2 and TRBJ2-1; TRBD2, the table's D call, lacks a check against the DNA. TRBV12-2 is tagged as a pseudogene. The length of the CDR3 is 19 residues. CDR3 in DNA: TGTGCAAGTCGCTTAGCCCCCCCCGGGACTAGCGGGAGTTTCGATGAGCAGTTCTTC. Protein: CASRLAPPGTSGSFDEQFF.

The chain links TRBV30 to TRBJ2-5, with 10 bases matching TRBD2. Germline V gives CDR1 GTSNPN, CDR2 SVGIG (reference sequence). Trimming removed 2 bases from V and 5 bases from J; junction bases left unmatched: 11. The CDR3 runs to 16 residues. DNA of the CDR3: TGTGCCTGGAGTCAGGCTAGCGGGAGTCGGGGCGAGACCCAGTACTTC. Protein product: CAWSQASGSRGETQYF. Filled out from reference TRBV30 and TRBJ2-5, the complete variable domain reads SQTIHQWPATLVQPVGSPLSLECTVEGTSNPNLYWYRQAAGRGLQLLFYSVGIGQISSEVPQNLSASRPQDRQFILSSKKLLLSDSGFYLCAWSQASGSRGETQYFGPGTRLLVL.

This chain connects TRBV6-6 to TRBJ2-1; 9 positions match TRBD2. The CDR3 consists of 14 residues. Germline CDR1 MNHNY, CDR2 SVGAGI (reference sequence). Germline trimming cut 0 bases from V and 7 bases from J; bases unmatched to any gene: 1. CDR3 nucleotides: TGTGCCAGCAGTTACTCTAGCGGGAGTAATGAGCAGTTCTTC. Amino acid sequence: CASSYSSGSNEQFF.

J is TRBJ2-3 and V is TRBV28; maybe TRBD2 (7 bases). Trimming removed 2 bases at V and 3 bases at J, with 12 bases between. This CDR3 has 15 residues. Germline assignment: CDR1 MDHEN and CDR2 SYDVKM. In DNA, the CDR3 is TGTGCCAGCAGTTTAGGGGGGGCAGGAACAGATACGCAGTATTTT. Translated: CASSLGGAGTDTQYF.